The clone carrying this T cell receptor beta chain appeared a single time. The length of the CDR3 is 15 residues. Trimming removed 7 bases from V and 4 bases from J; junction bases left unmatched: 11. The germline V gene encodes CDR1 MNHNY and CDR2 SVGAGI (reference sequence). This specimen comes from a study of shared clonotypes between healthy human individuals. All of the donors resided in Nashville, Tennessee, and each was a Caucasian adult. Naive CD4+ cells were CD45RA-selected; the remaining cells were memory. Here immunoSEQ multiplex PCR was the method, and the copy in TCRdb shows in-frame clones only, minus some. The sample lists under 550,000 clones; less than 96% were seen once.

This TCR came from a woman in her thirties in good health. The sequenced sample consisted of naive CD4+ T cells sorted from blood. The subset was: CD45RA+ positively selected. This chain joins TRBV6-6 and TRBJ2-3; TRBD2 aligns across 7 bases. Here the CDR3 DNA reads TGTGCCAGCATAGTTGGTGGCGGGAGCCCAGATACGCAGTATTTT. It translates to CASIVGGGSPDTQYF.